The 8 T cell receptor beta chains reported below all come from one sample, sequenced in a study of T cell responses to AZD1222 COVID-19 vaccine. TCRdb's copy holds only in-frame clones and misses some; the assay was immunoSEQ multiplex PCR. Of about 140,000 clones listed, just under 95% were seen once; the top ten hold less than 15%. Sequencing was performed on peripheral blood, taken after recovery from COVID-19. These receptors were taken from an adult who had recovered from COVID-19.

The chain joins TRBV15 to TRBJ1-5, with D possibly matching TRBD1 (5 bases). The CDR3 loop spans 14 amino acids. CDR1 and CDR2 (germline): LNHNV, YYDKDF (reference sequence). The V gene lost 4 bases and the J gene lost 3 bases, with 10 bases spanning the gap. The chain's CDR3 is CATSTDRVNQPQHF. CDR3 in DNA: TGTGCCACCAGCACCGACAGAGTCAATCAGCCCCAGCATTTT.

The chain couples TRBV11-2 to TRBJ1-4; D ambiguous. This CDR3 has 14 residues. Looked up from germline, CDR1 is SGHAT and CDR2 is FQNNGV. The V gene lost 1 base and the J gene lost 6 bases, with 9 bases spanning the gap. The CDR3 DNA follows: TGTGCCAGCAGCTTAGGAGAGTATGATGAAAAACTGTTTTTT. Translating gives CASSLGEYDEKLFF. Combining the CDR3 with reference TRBV11-2 and TRBJ1-4 gives the whole variable domain EAGVAQSPRYKIIEKRQSVAFWCNPISGHATLYWYQQILGQGPKLLIQFQNNGVVDDSQLPKDRFSAERLKGVDSTLKIQPAKLEDSAVYLCASSLGEYDEKLFFGSGTQLSVL.

The chain has TRBV5-5 and TRBJ2-7, with D unresolved. Trimming pared 3 bases from V and 3 bases from J, leaving 19 bases between. Germline V gene sequence: CDR1 SGHKS, CDR2 YYEKEE (reference sequence). This CDR3 spans 16 amino acids. Here the CDR3 reads CASSWQRTLRSYEQYF. The CDR3 DNA is TGTGCCAGCAGCTGGCAAAGGACCCTCCGAAGCTACGAGCAGTACTTC.

The chain joins TRBV19 to TRBJ2-7, with D hard to call. V gave up 0 bases and J gave up 1 base, with 4 bases separating them. CDR3 length equals 13 residues. Per the germline V gene, CDR1 is LNHDA and CDR2 is SQIVND (reference sequence). CDR3 coding DNA: TGTGCCAGTAGTATAGATGGGTCCTACGAGCAGTACTTC. Its protein is CASSIDGSYEQYF.

This clone was seen a few times. Other DNA sequences from this sample encode an identical CDR3 as well. This chain uses TRBV3-1 (or the pseudogene TRBV3-2) with TRBJ2-5, with D uncertain. The CDR3 length is 11 residues. V lost 3 bases and J 1 base, leaving 0 bases between the germline ends. The germline CDR1 and CDR2 sequences are LGHDT and YNNKEL (reference sequence). The CDR3: CASSHQETQYF. The CDR3 DNA sequence: TGTGCCAGCAGCCACCAAGAGACCCAGTACTTC.

The chain is built from TRBV9 and TRBJ2-1; no clear D. Germline-derived CDR1 and CDR2 are SGDLS and YYNGEE. The CDR3 runs to 12 residues. Trimming cost V 4 bases and J 6 bases, with 8 bases left between them. The chain's CDR3 is CASSQSINEQFF. DNA of the CDR3: TGTGCCAGCAGCCAATCGATCAATGAGCAGTTCTTC.

This CDR3 reads CSARGGTLHF. The CDR3 DNA sequence: TGCAGTGCTAGAGGGGGAACCCTCCACTTT. The V gene is TRBV20-1, the J gene TRBJ1-6; no firm D call. The CDR3 is 10 amino acids. The germline V and J ends were trimmed by 1 base and 14 bases, with 6 bases remaining between them. Germline CDR1 is DFQATT and CDR2 is SNEGSKA (reference sequence).

The chain has TRBV7-8 and TRBJ2-3; TRBD2 is a possible D gene (6 bases). The CDR3 loop spans 16 amino acids. Trimming took 0 bases from V and 2 from J, leaving 12 bases between them. CDR1 and CDR2 (germline): SGHVS, FQNEAQ. In DNA form, the CDR3 reads TGTGCCAGCAGCTTAGCCGCTAGCGCCTACACAGATACGCAGTATTTT. Translating it yields CASSLAASAYTDTQYF. Looking up the rest from reference TRBV7-8 and TRBJ2-3 gives the full variable domain: GAGVSQSPRYKVAKRGQDVALRCDPISGHVSLFWYQQALGQGPEFLTYFQNEAQLDKSGLPSDRFFAERPEGSVSTLKIQRTQQEDSAVYLCASSLAASAYTDTQYFGPGTRLTVL.